This is a list of T cell receptor beta chains from one sample in a study of T cell responses to AZD1222 COVID-19 vaccine. Libraries were prepared by immunoSEQ multiplex PCR; TCRdb keeps only in-frame clonotypes and omits some of them. The sample yields 100,000 to 150,000 clones, roughly nine tenths seen once. The sample consisted of peripheral blood, taken on day 0 of AZD1222 vaccination. These TCRs come from an adult in good health. The CDR3 runs from the conserved cysteine through the conserved F or W. A D gene is named only where the DNA matches it firmly. Expanded clones get a size class; other rows say once, few or many, or leave the size out.

V gene	D gene	clone size	J gene	CDR3 protein	CDR3 DNA
TRBV9	.	.	TRBJ2-1	CASSVLADPSYNEQFF	TGTGCCAGCAGCGTTTTAGCGGACCCCTCCTACAATGAGCAGTTCTTC
TRBV18	.	.	TRBJ1-2	CASSRWTDTNYGYTF	TGTGCCAGCTCAAGATGGACAGATACTAACTATGGCTACACCTTC
TRBV6-5	.	.	TRBJ2-7	CASSQQDYEQYF	TGTGCCAGCAGCCAACAGGACTACGAGCAGTACTTC
TRBV7-7	TRBD2	.	TRBJ2-5	CASSPSVGKAGVGETQYF	TGTGCTAGCAGCCCATCGGTGGGGAAAGCGGGGGTCGGGGAGACCCAGTACTTC
TRBV15	TRBD1	once	TRBJ1-5	CATSQDRGRNQPQHF	TGTGCCACCAGTCAAGACAGGGGGCGAAATCAGCCCCAGCATTTT
TRBV2	.	.	TRBJ2-1	CASSGGDEQFF	TGTGCCAGCAGTGGGGGGGATGAGCAGTTCTTC
TRBV5-4	.	.	TRBJ1-3	CASSPPTGNTIYF	TGTGCCAGCAGCCCACCCACTGGAAACACCATATATTTT
TRBV27	.	few	TRBJ2-3	CATHFRSPHRTDTQYF	TGTGCCACCCACTTTAGGTCCCCTCACCGGACAGATACGCAGTATTTT
TRBV18	.	.	TRBJ1-2	CASSPRSAEGAIGYTF	TGTGCCAGCTCACCACGTTCCGCGGAAGGAGCTATTGGCTACACCTTC
TRBV23-1	.	.	TRBJ1-1	CASSWRKFGNTEAFF	TGCGCCAGCAGTTGGCGCAAGTTTGGGAACACTGAAGCTTTCTTT
TRBV10-3	TRBD2	.	TRBJ2-5	CAIVAGGGETQYF	TGTGCCATCGTCGCGGGGGGTGGAGAGACCCAGTACTTC